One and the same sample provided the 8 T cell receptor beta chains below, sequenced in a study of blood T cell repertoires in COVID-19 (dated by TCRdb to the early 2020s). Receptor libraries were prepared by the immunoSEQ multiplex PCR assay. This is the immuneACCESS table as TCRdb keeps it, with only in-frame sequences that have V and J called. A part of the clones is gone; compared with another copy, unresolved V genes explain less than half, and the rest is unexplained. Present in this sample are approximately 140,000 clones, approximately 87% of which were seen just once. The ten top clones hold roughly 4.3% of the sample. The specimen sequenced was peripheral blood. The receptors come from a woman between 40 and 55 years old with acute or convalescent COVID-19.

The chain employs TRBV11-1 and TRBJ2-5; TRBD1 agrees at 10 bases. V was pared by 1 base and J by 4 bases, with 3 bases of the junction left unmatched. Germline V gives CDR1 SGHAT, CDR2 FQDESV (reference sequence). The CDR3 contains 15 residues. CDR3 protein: CASSLGQGAIETQYF. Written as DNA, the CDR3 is TGTGCCAGCAGCTTAGGACAGGGGGCCATAGAGACCCAGTACTTC. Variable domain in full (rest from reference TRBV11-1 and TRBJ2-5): EAEVAQSPRYKITEKSQAVAFWCDPISGHATLYWYRQILGQGPELLVQFQDESVVDDSQLPKDRFSAERLKGVDSTLKIQPAELGDSAMYLCASSLGQGAIETQYFGPGTRLLVL.

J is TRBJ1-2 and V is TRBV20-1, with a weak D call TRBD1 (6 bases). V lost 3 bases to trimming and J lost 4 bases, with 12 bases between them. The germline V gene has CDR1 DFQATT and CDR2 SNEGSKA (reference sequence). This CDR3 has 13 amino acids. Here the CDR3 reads CSASWGPTYGYTF. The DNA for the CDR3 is TGCAGTGCTAGTTGGGGGCCTACCTATGGCTACACCTTC.

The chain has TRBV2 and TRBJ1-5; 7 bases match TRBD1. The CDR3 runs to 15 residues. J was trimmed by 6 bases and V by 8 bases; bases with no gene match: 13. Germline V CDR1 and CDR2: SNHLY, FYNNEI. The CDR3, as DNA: TGTGCCAGCTCTCTTAAGGGGGCGGGAGGTCAGCCCCAGCATTTT. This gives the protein CASSLKGAGGQPQHF.

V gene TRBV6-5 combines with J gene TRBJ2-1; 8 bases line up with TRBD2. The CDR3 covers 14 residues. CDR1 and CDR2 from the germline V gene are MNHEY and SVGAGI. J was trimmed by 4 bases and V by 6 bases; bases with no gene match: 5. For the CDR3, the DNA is TGTGCCAGCAGCGGACTAGCCGAATACAATGAGCAGTTCTTC. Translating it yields CASSGLAEYNEQFF.

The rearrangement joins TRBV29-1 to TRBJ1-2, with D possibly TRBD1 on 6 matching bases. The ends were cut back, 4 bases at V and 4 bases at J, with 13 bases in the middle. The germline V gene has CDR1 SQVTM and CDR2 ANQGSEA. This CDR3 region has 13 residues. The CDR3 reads CSVGQDSFYGYTF. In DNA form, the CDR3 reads TGCAGCGTTGGCCAGGACAGTTTCTATGGCTACACCTTC.

Written as DNA, the CDR3 is TGTGCCAGCGGCGGGGGTAGCTCCTACAATGAGCAGTTCTTC. This encodes CASGGGSSYNEQFF. The J gene is TRBJ2-1, the V gene TRBV7-2; 7 nucleotides line up with TRBD2. V shed 8 bases and J 0 bases; nucleotides not matched to a gene: 4. Germline V gene data show CDR1 as SGHTA and CDR2 as FQGNSA. This CDR3 has 14 amino acids.

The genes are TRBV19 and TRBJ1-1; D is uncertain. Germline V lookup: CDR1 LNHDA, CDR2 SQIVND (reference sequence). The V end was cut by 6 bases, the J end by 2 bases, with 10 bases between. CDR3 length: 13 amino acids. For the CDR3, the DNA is TGTGCCAGTAGCCTCCCACTAAACACTGAAGCTTTCTTT. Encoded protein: CASSLPLNTEAFF.

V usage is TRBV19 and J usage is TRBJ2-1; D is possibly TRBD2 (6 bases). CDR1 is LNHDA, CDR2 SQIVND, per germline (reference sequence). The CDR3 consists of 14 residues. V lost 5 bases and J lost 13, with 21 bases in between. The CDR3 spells CASSEAGSQMIQFF. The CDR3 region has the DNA TGTGCCAGTAGTGAGGCGGGATCGCAGATGATTCAGTTCTTC.